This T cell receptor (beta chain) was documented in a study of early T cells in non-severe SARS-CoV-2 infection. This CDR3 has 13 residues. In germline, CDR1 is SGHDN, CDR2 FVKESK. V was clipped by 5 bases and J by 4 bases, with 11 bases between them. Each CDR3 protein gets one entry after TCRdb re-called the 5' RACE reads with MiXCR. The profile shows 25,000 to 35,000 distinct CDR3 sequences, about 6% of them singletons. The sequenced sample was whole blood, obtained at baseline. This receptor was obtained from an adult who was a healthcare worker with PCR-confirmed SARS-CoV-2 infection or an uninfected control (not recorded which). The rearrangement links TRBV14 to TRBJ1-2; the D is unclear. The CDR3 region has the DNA TGTGCCAGCAGCGACCGTGGGAGCTATGGCTACACCTTC. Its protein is CASSDRGSYGYTF. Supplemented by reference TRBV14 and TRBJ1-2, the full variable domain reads EAGVTQFPSHSVIEKGQTVTLRCDPISGHDNLYWYRRVMGKEIKFLLHFVKESKQDESGMPNNRFLAERTGGTYSTLKVQPAELEDSGVYFCASSDRGSYGYTFGSGTRLTVV.